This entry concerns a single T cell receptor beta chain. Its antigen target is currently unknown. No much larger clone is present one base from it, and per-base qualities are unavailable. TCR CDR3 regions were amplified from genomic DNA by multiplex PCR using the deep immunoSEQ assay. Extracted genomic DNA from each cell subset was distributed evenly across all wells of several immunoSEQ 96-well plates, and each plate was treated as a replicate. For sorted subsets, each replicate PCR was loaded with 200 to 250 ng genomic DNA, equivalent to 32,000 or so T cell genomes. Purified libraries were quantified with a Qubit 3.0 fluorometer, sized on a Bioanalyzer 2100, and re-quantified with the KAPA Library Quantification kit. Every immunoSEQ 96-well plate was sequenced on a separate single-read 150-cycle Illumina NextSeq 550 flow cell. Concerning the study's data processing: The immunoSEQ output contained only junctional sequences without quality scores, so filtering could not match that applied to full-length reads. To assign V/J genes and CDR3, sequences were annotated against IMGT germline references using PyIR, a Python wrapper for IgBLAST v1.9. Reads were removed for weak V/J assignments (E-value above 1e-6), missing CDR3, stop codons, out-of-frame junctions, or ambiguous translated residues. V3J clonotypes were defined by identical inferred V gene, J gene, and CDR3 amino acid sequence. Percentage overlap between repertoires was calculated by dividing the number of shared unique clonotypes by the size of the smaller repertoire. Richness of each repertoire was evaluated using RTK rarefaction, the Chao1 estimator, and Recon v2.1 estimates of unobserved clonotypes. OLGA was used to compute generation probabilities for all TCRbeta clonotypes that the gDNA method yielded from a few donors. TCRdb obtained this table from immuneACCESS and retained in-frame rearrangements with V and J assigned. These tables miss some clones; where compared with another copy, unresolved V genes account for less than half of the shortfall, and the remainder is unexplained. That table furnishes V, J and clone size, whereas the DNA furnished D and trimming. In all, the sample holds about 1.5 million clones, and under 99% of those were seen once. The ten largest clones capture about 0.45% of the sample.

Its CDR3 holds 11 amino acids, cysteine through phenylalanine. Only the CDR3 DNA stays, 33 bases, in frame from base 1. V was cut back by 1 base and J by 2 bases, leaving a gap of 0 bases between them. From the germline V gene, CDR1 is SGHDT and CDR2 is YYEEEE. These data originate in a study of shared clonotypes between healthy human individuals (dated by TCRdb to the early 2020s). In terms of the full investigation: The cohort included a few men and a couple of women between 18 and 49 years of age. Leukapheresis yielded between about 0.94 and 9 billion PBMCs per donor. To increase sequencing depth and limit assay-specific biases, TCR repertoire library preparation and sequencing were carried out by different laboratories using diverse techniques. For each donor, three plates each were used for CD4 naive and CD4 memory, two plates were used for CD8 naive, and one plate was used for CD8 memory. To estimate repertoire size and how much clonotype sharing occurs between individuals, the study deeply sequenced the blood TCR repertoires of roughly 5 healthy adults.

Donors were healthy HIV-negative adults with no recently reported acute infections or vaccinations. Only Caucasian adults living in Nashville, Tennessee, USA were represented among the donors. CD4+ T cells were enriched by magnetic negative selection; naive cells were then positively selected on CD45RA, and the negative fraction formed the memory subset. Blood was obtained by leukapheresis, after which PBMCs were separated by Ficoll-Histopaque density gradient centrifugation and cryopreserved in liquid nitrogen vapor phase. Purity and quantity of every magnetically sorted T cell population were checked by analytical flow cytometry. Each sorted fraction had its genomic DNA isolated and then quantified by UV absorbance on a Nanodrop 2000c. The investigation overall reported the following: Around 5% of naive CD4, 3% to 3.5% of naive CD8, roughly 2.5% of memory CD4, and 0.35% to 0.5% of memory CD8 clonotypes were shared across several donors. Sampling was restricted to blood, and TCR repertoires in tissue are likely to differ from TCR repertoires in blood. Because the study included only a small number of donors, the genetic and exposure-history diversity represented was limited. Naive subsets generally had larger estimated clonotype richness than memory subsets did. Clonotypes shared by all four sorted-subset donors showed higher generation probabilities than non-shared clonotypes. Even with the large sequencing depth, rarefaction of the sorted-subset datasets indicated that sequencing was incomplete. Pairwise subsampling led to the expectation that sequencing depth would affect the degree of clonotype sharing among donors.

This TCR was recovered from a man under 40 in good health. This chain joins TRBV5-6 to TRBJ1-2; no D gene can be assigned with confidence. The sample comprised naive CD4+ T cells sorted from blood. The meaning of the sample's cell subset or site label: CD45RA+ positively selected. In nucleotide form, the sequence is TGTGCCAGCAGCTTGAACTATGGCTACACCTTC. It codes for CASSLNYGYTF.